The present T cell receptor beta chain was sequenced within a study of regulatory T cells in long-lasting Graves disease. Time point specified: newly diagnosed GD, antithyroid drugs for less than 3 months. RNA from PBMCs was the source of the TCR library. Combining iRepertoire HTBI primers with Arm-PCR of CDR3 regions, the authors built TCR beta libraries. TCRdb analysed the multiplex PCR reads with MiXCR anew, one entry per CDR3 protein. Here the sample spans 530,000 or so distinct CDR3 sequences, less than 15% being singletons. This clonotype has a count of ten or more. Its antigen is unidentified. Germline CDR1 SGHRS, CDR2 YFSETQ. Trimming at V came to 4 bases and at J to 5 bases, leaving 9 bases not matched to a gene. The CDR3 totals 16 residues. Study-wide findings and caveats: TRBV28, TRBJ1-2 and TRBJ2-5 were segments that persistent disease favored.

These data also formed part of another study, on T cells in Graves' hyperthyroidism and ophthalmopathy. That report notes: Among the patients, aged 18 to 65, hyperthyroidism was newly diagnosed and had lasted under 2 months. Pregnant or lactating patients were excluded, as were those with uncontrolled infection or other autoimmune disease.

This TCR was sampled from a man aged 30 to 45 with Graves disease. The J gene is TRBJ2-1, the V gene TRBV5-1, with TRBD2 identical over 10 bases. Sequencing was performed on peripheral blood mononuclear cells (PBMCs), taken at new diagnosis, from a patient treated with antithyroid drugs. The CDR3 loop reads CASSPPTSGSNNEQFF. The DNA of the CDR3 is TGCGCCAGCAGCCCACCGACTAGCGGGTCAAACAATGAGCAGTTCTTC.